This T cell receptor (beta chain) came from a study of blood T cell repertoires in COVID-19. The protocol was immunoSEQ multiplex PCR, while the TCRdb copy is restricted to in-frame clones and leaves out a portion. The sample lists 300,000 to 350,000 clones, approximately 85% occurring once. CDR3 length: 15 residues. Germline V CDR1 and CDR2: MNHEY, SMNVEV (reference sequence). V lost 1 base, J lost 5 bases, and 3 bases stayed unmatched. The sample was PBMCs or T cells enriched from blood (not recorded which). The chain combines TRBV27 with TRBJ1-1; 11 bases map to TRBD1. This clonotype originated in a man under 40 who had recovered from COVID-19. The chain's CDR3 is CASSLWDRGETEAFF. In DNA form, the CDR3 reads TGTGCCAGCAGTTTATGGGACAGGGGGGAAACTGAAGCTTTCTTT.